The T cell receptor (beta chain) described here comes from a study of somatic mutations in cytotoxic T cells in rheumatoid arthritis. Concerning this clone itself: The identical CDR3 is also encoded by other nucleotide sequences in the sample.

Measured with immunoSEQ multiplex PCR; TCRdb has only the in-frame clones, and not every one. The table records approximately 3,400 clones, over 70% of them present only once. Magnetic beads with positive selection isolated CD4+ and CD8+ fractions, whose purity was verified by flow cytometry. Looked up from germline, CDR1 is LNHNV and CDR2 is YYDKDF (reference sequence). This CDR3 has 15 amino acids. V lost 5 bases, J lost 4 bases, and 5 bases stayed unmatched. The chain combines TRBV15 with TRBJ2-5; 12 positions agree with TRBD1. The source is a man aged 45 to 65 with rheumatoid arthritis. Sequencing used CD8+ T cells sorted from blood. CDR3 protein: CATSGGQGARETQYF. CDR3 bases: TGTGCCACCAGCGGGGGACAGGGGGCGAGAGAGACCCAGTACTTC.